Detailed here is one T cell receptor (beta chain). These data come from a study of control samples from healthy donors and cancer patients. Clones were sequenced by immunoSEQ multiplex PCR, and TCRdb holds only the in-frame ones, with some missing. The repertoire holds about 110,000 clones, about 83% seen once, with roughly 13% in the top ten. The CDR3 runs to 15 residues. The V gene's germline CDR1 is MNHEY and CDR2 SMNVEV (reference sequence). V was cut by 5 bases and J by 1 base, with 14 bases left in between. V and J are TRBV27 and TRBJ1-1; D perhaps matches TRBD1 (5 bases). The source of this sequence is a woman between 45 and 65 years old in good health. Sequencing input: blood. The CDR3 region has the DNA TGTGCCAGCAGTCCCCAGACAGTTAGGAACACTGAAGCTTTCTTT. This codes for CASSPQTVRNTEAFF.